What follows are 10 T cell receptor beta chains derived from one specimen sequenced in a study of shared clonotypes between healthy human individuals. CD45RO-negative cells were positively selected for CCR7, leaving out terminally differentiated effector memory CD45RA+ cells. Assay used: immunoSEQ multiplex PCR; TCRdb lists only in-frame clones, some missing. Of approximately 720,000 clones listed, 92% were seen once; the top ten hold approximately 22%. The sample comprised naive CD8+ T cells sorted from blood. These receptors were taken from a man younger than 45 in good health.

This clone appeared a few times. The rearrangement joins TRBV2 to TRBJ2-3; TRBD2 might be the D (6 bases). Germline V gene lookup returns CDR1 SNHLY and CDR2 FYNNEI. Between the trimmed V and J ends, which lost 3 bases and 0 bases, there was a span of 10 bases. CDR3 length: 15 residues. CDR3 protein: CASSEGLESTDTQYF. The DNA for the CDR3 is TGTGCCAGCAGTGAGGGACTCGAAAGCACAGATACGCAGTATTTT.

The chain employs TRBV27 and TRBJ2-1; D gene uncertain. Germline CDR1 is MNHEY and CDR2 is SMNVEV (reference sequence). The CDR3 runs 13 residues. Trimming removed 5 bases from V and 4 bases from J, with 9 bases in between. Written as DNA, the CDR3 is TGTGCCAGCAGTCCCTCACCTTACAATGAGCAGTTCTTC. Translated: CASSPSPYNEQFF.

The chain couples TRBV9 to TRBJ2-3, with D uncertain. Germline loops: CDR1 SGDLS, CDR2 YYNGEE. V lost 0 bases to trimming and J lost 2 bases, with 10 bases between them. The CDR3 consists of 15 residues. The CDR3: CASSVEVNPTDTQYF. The DNA for the CDR3 is TGTGCCAGCAGCGTAGAGGTGAATCCCACAGATACGCAGTATTTT.

The rearrangement uses TRBV6-1 and TRBJ2-1; the match to TRBD1 covers 8 bases. Germline V lookup: CDR1 MNHNS, CDR2 SASEGT. The J segment lost 0 bases and the V segment lost 2 bases, leaving 3 bases of the junction unmatched. The CDR3 extends over 16 amino acids. The CDR3 region has the DNA TGTGCCAGCAGTGAACGGGACAGGAGCTCCTACAATGAGCAGTTCTTC. As protein: CASSERDRSSYNEQFF.

The chain joins TRBV11-2 to TRBJ1-1; D is uncertain. CDR3 size: 15 residues. V lost 1 base and J 8 bases, leaving 17 bases between the germline ends. CDR1 is SGHAT and CDR2 is FQNNGV in the germline V gene. CDR3 in amino acids: CASSLGAGPLREAFF. The CDR3 coding sequence is TGTGCCAGCAGCTTAGGGGCCGGACCCCTGCGGGAAGCTTTCTTT.

The chain employs TRBV6-5 and TRBJ2-1; the D gene could be TRBD1 or TRBD2 (5 bases each). Germline CDR1 MNHEY, CDR2 SVGAGI. CDR3 length: 13 residues. Trimming left V 2 bases short and J 6 bases short, with 8 bases between. The CDR3 DNA is TGTGCCAGCAGTTACGGGGGAAGCAATGAGCAGTTCTTC. Amino acid sequence: CASSYGGSNEQFF.

The V gene is TRBV27, the J gene TRBJ2-1; 13 positions match TRBD2. Germline CDR1 and CDR2: MNHEY and SMNVEV (reference sequence). The ends lost 5 bases at V and 5 bases at J; junction bases unmatched: 6. CDR3 length equals 16 residues. This CDR3 is CASSPRLAGGDNEQFF. CDR3 DNA: TGTGCCAGCAGTCCAAGACTAGCGGGAGGTGACAATGAGCAGTTCTTC.

The V and J genes are TRBV6-1 and TRBJ2-7, with a tentative D call TRBD2 (6 bases). This CDR3 contains 14 residues. The ends were cut back, 2 bases at V and 6 bases at J, with 14 bases in the middle. Germline CDR1 reads MNHNS; CDR2 reads SASEGT. The CDR3 protein is CASSERGGSGEQYF. The CDR3 region has the DNA TGTGCCAGCAGTGAACGGGGAGGTTCGGGCGAGCAGTACTTC.

The chain uses TRBV7-9 and TRBJ1-2; D uncertain. This CDR3 contains 13 residues. Trimming stripped 4 bases from V and 13 bases from J, with 19 bases between. Per the germline V gene, CDR1 is SEHNR and CDR2 is FQNEAQ (reference sequence). CDR3 region: CASSSADPRSFTF. For the CDR3, the DNA is TGTGCCAGCAGCTCGGCGGACCCACGGTCGTTCACCTTC.

The rearrangement links TRBV6-5 to TRBJ1-2; D is ambiguous. The CDR3 spans 16 residues. CDR1 and CDR2 from the germline V gene are MNHEY and SVGAGI. V lost 0 bases and J lost 2, with 13 bases in between. The CDR3 sequence: CASSYSKTGTNYGYTF. The CDR3 DNA reads as TGTGCCAGCAGTTACTCGAAAACCGGCACGAACTATGGCTACACCTTC.